The clone carrying this TCR beta chain occurred a few times. Its specificity is not known. This sample was taken from a study of T-cell memory formation after mild COVID-19. The wider study: Each donor largely had its own TCR clusters. Study-wide points: Contracting CD4+ clones sat mainly in CM and EM; CD8+ in EMRA. CD4/CD8 balance held among clones contracting day 15 to 85, and later expanders leaned CD4+.

Amplification by 5'RACE using constant-segment primers produced TCR alpha and TCR beta cDNA libraries that carried sample barcodes and UMIs. Via MiXCR, TCRdb re-called the 5' RACE reads, giving one row per CDR3 protein. Of about 560,000 distinct CDR3 sequences detected, about 18% appear once; the ten largest clones hold about 7.4%. V trimming: 4 bases; J trimming: 4 bases; junction bases outside the gene matches: 5. This CDR3 region has 14 residues. CDR1 and CDR2 from the germline V gene are DFQATT and SNEGSKA (reference sequence). The gene calls are TRBV20-1 and TRBJ2-3; 10 positions match TRBD1. Source material: PBMCs or a T cell subset sorted from them (not recorded which). This clonotype originated in an adult woman who had mild COVID-19 (a few samples of this study predate the infection). Cell type and time point are not known. DNA of the CDR3: TGCAGTGCTATTCCCGGACAGGGGGCAGATACGCAGTATTTT. Residues: CSAIPGQGADTQYF.